This passage covers 26 T cell receptor beta chains from one sample sequenced in a study of cytomegalovirus exposure and HLA in healthy donors. TCRdb's table, derived via immunoSEQ multiplex PCR, lists solely in-frame clones and lacks some. This repertoire shows 90,000 or so clones, around 85% found once; its top ten account for roughly 22%. Sequenced input: PBMCs. These receptors originate from a man between 18 and 35 years old in good health and CMV-seropositive.

The chain recombines TRBV30 with TRBJ1-4; TRBD1 might be the D (5 bases). V lost 6 bases, J lost 6 bases, and 11 bases lay in between. Germline CDR1 is GTSNPN and CDR2 is SVGIG (reference sequence). CDR3 length: 12 residues. In nucleotides, the CDR3 is TGTGCCTGCTCCGGGGGGTATGAAAAACTGTTTTTT. It yields the protein CACSGGYEKLFF.

The V and J genes are TRBV5-6 and TRBJ2-7; 7 bases match TRBD2. Germline V gives CDR1 SGHDT, CDR2 YYEEEE. The CDR3 is 14 residues long. V was pared by 4 bases and J by 4 bases, with 8 bases of the junction left unmatched. The CDR3 here is CASSRGTNLYEQYV. Written as DNA, the CDR3 is TGTGCCAGCAGCCGTGGGACTAACCTTTACGAGCAGTACGTC.

This clone was detected only a few times. This chain connects TRBV6-5 to TRBJ2-7; weak D call: TRBD2 (5 bases). The CDR3 extends over 13 amino acids. Germline V gives CDR1 MNHEY, CDR2 SVGAGI. Trimming stripped 6 bases from V and 7 bases from J, with 16 bases between. CDR3 sequence: CASRLNRDAEQYV. The CDR3 DNA reads as TGTGCCAGCAGGTTGAACCGGGATGCTGAGCAGTACGTC.

This clone was recorded a few times. V gene TRBV11-3 combines with J gene TRBJ1-1, with a weak D call TRBD1 (6 bases). Per the germline V gene, CDR1 is SGHNT and CDR2 is YENEEA. Trimming left V 5 bases short and J 3 bases short, with 13 bases between. CDR3 length equals 14 residues. The CDR3 bases are TGTGCCAGCAGCACAGGACAGCTTTACACTGAAGCTTTCTTT. This sequence encodes CASSTGQLYTEAFF. The full variable domain, rest sourced from reference TRBV11-3 and TRBJ1-1, is EAGVVQSPRYKIIEKKQPVAFWCNPISGHNTLYWYLQNLGQGPELLIRYENEEAVDDSQLPKDRFSAERLKGVDSTLKIQPAELGDSAVYLCASSTGQLYTEAFFGQGTRLTVV.

Written as DNA, the CDR3 is TGTGCCAGCAGCTTTCTTCAGGGGGGTTCCGGCGGGGAGCTGTTTTTT. Its translation: CASSFLQGGSGGELFF. The genes are TRBV11-2 and TRBJ2-2, with a tentative D call TRBD1 (7 bases). Trimming took 3 bases from V and 7 from J, leaving 18 bases between them. This CDR3 has 16 amino acids. CDR1 SGHAT and CDR2 FQNNGV come from the germline V gene.

This clone appeared once. The genes are TRBV5-4 and TRBJ1-2, with a weak D call TRBD1 (6 bases). The CDR3 covers 13 residues. V was trimmed by 2 bases and J by 9 bases, leaving 14 bases between them. The germline V gene has CDR1 SGHNT and CDR2 YYREEE (reference sequence). CDR3 loop: CASSFRGQGSYTF. The CDR3 DNA is TGTGCCAGCAGCTTCAGGGGCCAAGGCAGCTACACCTTC.

The chain employs TRBV30 and TRBJ2-5; 7 bases map to TRBD2. The length of the CDR3 is 14 residues. Trimming at V came to 0 bases and at J to 4 bases, leaving 5 bases not matched to a gene. Germline V gene lookup returns CDR1 GTSNPN and CDR2 SVGIG (reference sequence). CDR3 bases: TGTGCCTGGAGTGTAACCGGGGAGGGAGAGACCCAGTACTTC. Amino acid sequence: CAWSVTGEGETQYF.

The CDR3 bases are TGTGCCAGCAGCCGCACCGGGACAGGGGGCTCGGGCACCATATATTTT. This encodes CASSRTGTGGSGTIYF. The rearrangement uses TRBV16 and TRBJ1-3; TRBD1 matches 12 bases. J was trimmed by 9 bases and V by 4 bases; bases with no gene match: 10. The V gene's germline CDR1 is KGHSY and CDR2 FQNENV. The CDR3 is 16 amino acids.

The CDR3 nucleotides read TGTGCCAGCAGCCTAAGCGGGGACACTGAAGCTTTCTTT. It specifies CASSLSGDTEAFF. The rearrangement joins TRBV27 to TRBJ1-1; D is ambiguous. Trimming left V 6 bases short and J 3 bases short, with 11 bases between. The CDR3 is 13 amino acids. Germline CDR1 reads MNHEY; CDR2 reads SMNVEV (reference sequence).

The count of this clone is one. J is TRBJ1-2 and V is TRBV6-1; D unclear. Germline V gene data show CDR1 as MNHNS and CDR2 as SASEGT. Trimming removed 6 bases at V and 8 bases at J, with 16 bases between. The CDR3 loop spans 13 amino acids. In DNA, the CDR3 is TGTGCCAGCAGACCCCGCTGGAGTGCCGGCTACACCTTC. Translating it yields CASRPRWSAGYTF.

The genes are TRBV27 and TRBJ2-4; perhaps TRBD1 as D (5 bases). Per germline, CDR1 MNHEY and CDR2 SMNVEV (reference sequence). V lost 3 bases and J 7 bases, leaving 10 bases between the germline ends. This CDR3 contains 13 residues. CDR3 loop: CASSFGRANIQYF. The CDR3 region has the DNA TGTGCCAGCAGTTTCGGCAGGGCCAACATTCAGTACTTC.

The rearrangement uses TRBV28 and TRBJ2-1, with 7 bases aligning to TRBD1. The V gene's germline CDR1 is MDHEN and CDR2 SYDVKM. V was pared by 3 bases and J by 1 base, with 9 bases of the junction left unmatched. CDR3 length: 17 residues. CDR3 DNA sequence: TGTGCCAGCAGTTTTGAAGGGACAGATATTTCCTACAATGAGCAGTTCTTC. This codes for CASSFEGTDISYNEQFF. The full variable domain, completed using reference TRBV28 and TRBJ2-1, is DVKVTQSSRYLVKRTGEKVFLECVQDMDHENMFWYRQDPGLGLRLIYFSYDVKMKEKGDIPEGYSVSREKKERFSLILESASTNQTSMYLCASSFEGTDISYNEQFFGPGTRLTVL.

The rearrangement links TRBV11-3 to TRBJ2-1; D unresolved. CDR1 is SGHNT, CDR2 YENEEA, per germline. The CDR3 totals 12 residues. The V end was cut by 5 bases, the J end by 8 bases, with 10 bases between. CDR3 bases: TGTGCCAGCAGCCTTTTACCGGATGAGCAGTTCTTC. It specifies CASSLLPDEQFF.

J is TRBJ1-1 and V is TRBV9; D is possibly TRBD1 (5 bases). V was shortened by 2 bases and J by 2 bases, with 10 bases between the two germline ends. This CDR3 region has 14 residues. Germline loops: CDR1 SGDLS, CDR2 YYNGEE. CDR3 in amino acids: CASSVGHLNTEAFF. CDR3 sequence (DNA): TGTGCCAGCAGCGTTGGACACCTTAACACTGAAGCTTTCTTT.

V and J are TRBV6-5 and TRBJ2-1, with 11 nucleotides matching TRBD1. The CDR3 extends over 16 amino acids. Trimming removed 2 bases from V and 3 bases from J; junction bases left unmatched: 3. Germline V gene sequence: CDR1 MNHEY, CDR2 SVGAGI. Here the CDR3 DNA reads TGTGCCAGCAGTTACGTGGGACAGGGGGGCTACAATGAGCAGTTCTTC. Translation: CASSYVGQGGYNEQFF.

V and J are TRBV25-1 and TRBJ2-1; no definite D call. Trimming took 4 bases from V and 5 from J, leaving 15 bases between them. The CDR3 covers 15 residues. CDR1 is MGHDK, CDR2 SYGVNS, per germline. The CDR3 sequence: CASSGLGIPNNEQFF. CDR3 coding DNA: TGTGCCAGCAGTGGACTGGGTATCCCGAACAATGAGCAGTTCTTC.

The chain's CDR3 is CASSPRATSGSTDTQYF. The CDR3, as DNA: TGTGCCAGCTCACCCCGCGCTACTAGCGGGAGCACAGATACGCAGTATTTT. The V gene is TRBV18, the J gene TRBJ2-3, with 9 bases matching TRBD2. This CDR3 is 17 amino acids long. The V segment lost 3 bases and the J segment 0 bases; nucleotides outside the gene matches: 7. CDR1 and CDR2 (germline): KGHSH, LQKENI. The whole variable domain, remainder taken from reference TRBV18 and TRBJ2-3, is NAGVMQNPRHLVRRRGQEARLRCSPMKGHSHVYWYRQLPEEGLKFMVYLQKENIIDESGMPKERFSAEFPKEGPSILRIQQVVRGDSAAYFCASSPRATSGSTDTQYFGPGTRLTVL.

This chain connects TRBV7-3 to TRBJ2-3, with 11 bases matching TRBD2. The V gene end was trimmed by 5 bases and the J gene end by 7 bases; junction bases not matched to a gene: 11. The CDR3 runs 16 residues. Germline assignment: CDR1 SGHTA and CDR2 FQGTGA. CDR3 DNA: TGTGCCAGCAGCCGTTCCACTAGCGGGAGAATAAATACGCAGTATTTT. It encodes CASSRSTSGRINTQYF.

The chain joins TRBV5-6 to TRBJ1-4, with 7 bases fitting TRBD1. The V segment lost 0 bases and the J segment 8 bases; nucleotides outside the gene matches: 1. Germline V lookup: CDR1 SGHDT, CDR2 YYEEEE. This CDR3 region has 13 residues. The chain's CDR3 is CASSLGTGEKLFF. CDR3 in DNA: TGTGCCAGCAGCTTGGGGACAGGAGAAAAACTGTTTTTT.

The rearrangement uses TRBV30 and TRBJ2-3; TRBD2 matches 13 bases. CDR1 and CDR2 from the germline V gene are GTSNPN and SVGIG (reference sequence). The CDR3 extends over 13 amino acids. The J segment lost 8 bases and the V segment lost 4 bases, leaving 3 bases of the junction unmatched. The CDR3 reads CAWKLAGGRTQYF. CDR3 sequence (DNA): TGTGCCTGGAAACTAGCGGGAGGGCGTACGCAGTATTTT.

The rearrangement uses TRBV6-5 and TRBJ2-5, with TRBD1 matching over 9 bases. Germline values: CDR1 MNHEY, CDR2 SVGAGI. The CDR3 covers 15 residues. Unmatched junction bases numbered 8, after V lost 4 bases and J lost 5 bases. This chain's CDR3 is CASSSGQGMGETQYF. The CDR3 DNA reads TGTGCCAGCAGTTCCGGACAGGGGATGGGCGAGACCCAGTACTTC.

This clone was seen once. The chain is built from TRBV5-1 and TRBJ2-1; 7 nucleotides align to TRBD2. The CDR3 is made up of 15 amino acids. V shed 4 bases and J 3 bases; nucleotides not matched to a gene: 7. The germline V gene has CDR1 SGHRS and CDR2 YFSETQ. The CDR3 bases are TGCGCCAGCAGCAACACTCCTAGCGGCTACAATGAGCAGTTCTTC. Protein sequence: CASSNTPSGYNEQFF.

This sequence joins TRBV4-1 and TRBJ2-1, with 7 bases aligning to TRBD2. Trimming took 1 base from V and 0 from J; bases not matched to a gene: 6. The CDR3 runs 17 residues. Germline V gene data show CDR1 as MGHRA and CDR2 as YSYEKL. CDR3 sequence: CASSQALAASSYNEQFF. The CDR3 nucleotides read TGCGCCAGCAGCCAAGCCCTAGCGGCTAGCTCCTACAATGAGCAGTTCTTC.

The chain couples TRBV28 to TRBJ2-7, with 8 positions matching TRBD2. V shed 7 bases, J shed 5 bases, and the junction held 19 bases outside the gene matches. There are 17 residues in the CDR3. Germline-derived CDR1 and CDR2 are MDHEN and SYDVKM. The CDR3 nucleotides are TGTGCCAGCACCTCAACGACTAGCGTCCGCGGGCGACACGAGCAGTACGTC. This encodes CASTSTTSVRGRHEQYV.

The chain joins TRBV27 to TRBJ2-7, with D possibly called TRBD1 or TRBD2 (5 bases each). Germline V gene data show CDR1 as MNHEY and CDR2 as SMNVEV (reference sequence). V shed 6 bases and J shed 8 bases, with 17 bases lying between them. The CDR3 sequence is 13 residues long. The CDR3 region is CASSPTTQGQQYV. The CDR3, as DNA: TGTGCCAGCAGCCCTACCACGCAGGGACAGCAGTACGTC.

This clone has just a few counts. This chain joins TRBV7-9 and TRBJ1-4; no clear D gene. The CDR3 runs to 15 residues. Germline V gene lookup returns CDR1 SEHNR and CDR2 FQNEAQ (reference sequence). The V end was cut by 5 bases, the J end by 5 bases, with 15 bases between. The CDR3 nucleotides are TGTGCCAGCAGCGGGCTGTTTGAGGGAAATGAAAAACTGTTTTTT. Amino acid sequence: CASSGLFEGNEKLFF.